This passage covers 32 T cell receptor beta chains from one sample sequenced in a study of cytomegalovirus exposure and HLA in healthy donors. The PCR ran on 60 Vbeta and 13 Jbeta primers. Profiling relied on immunoSEQ multiplex PCR, and the TCRdb table lists in-frame clones only, not all of them. The sample shows some 150,000 clones, roughly 82% of them seen only once. The sequenced sample consisted of PBMCs. The receptors were sampled from a male donor in good health and CMV-seronegative.

Regarding this clone: The junction departs from germline at one end; a sequencing error may be responsible. This rearrangement joins TRBV7-9 to TRBJ2-7, with a weak D call TRBD1 (5 bases). The germline V gene encodes CDR1 SEHNR and CDR2 FQNEAQ (reference sequence). The CDR3 length is 13 residues. The CDR3 reads CSSSHTAGYEQYF. In DNA, the CDR3 is TGTTCCAGCAGCCATACGGCAGGGTACGAGCAGTACTTC.

This chain uses TRBV18 with TRBJ2-5; no clear D. Germline values: CDR1 KGHSH, CDR2 LQKENI. The CDR3 is 14 residues long. With 1 base removed from V and 3 bases from J, the gap between germline ends came to 9 bases. In DNA, the CDR3 is TGTGCCAGCTCACCACGTCTAGAAAAAGAGACCCAGTACTTC. It encodes CASSPRLEKETQYF.

The genes are TRBV30 and TRBJ2-1; 7 bases line up with TRBD2. Germline CDR1 GTSNPN, CDR2 SVGIG (reference sequence). V lost 0 bases to trimming and J lost 5 bases; unmatched junction nucleotides: 16. The CDR3 covers 18 residues. CDR3 in amino acids: CAWSVKGISGTTNNEQFF. The CDR3 bases are TGTGCCTGGAGTGTCAAGGGGATAAGTGGGACTACGAACAATGAGCAGTTCTTC.

This clone was counted once. This chain joins TRBV2 and TRBJ2-7; TRBD1 aligns across 7 bases. CDR3 size: 12 residues. Germline loops: CDR1 SNHLY, CDR2 FYNNEI. V shed 6 bases, J shed 5 bases, and the junction held 4 bases outside the gene matches. In DNA form, the CDR3 reads TGTGCCAGCAGACGACAGGGCCACGAGCAGTACTTC. Translated: CASRRQGHEQYF.

This clone occurred a few times. The chain is built from TRBV2 and TRBJ2-3; 9 nucleotides line up with TRBD2. V shed 4 bases and J 0 bases; nucleotides not matched to a gene: 2. The V gene's germline CDR1 is SNHLY and CDR2 FYNNEI. This CDR3 has 15 amino acids. The CDR3 bases are TGTGCCAGCAGTGCTAGCGGGACTAGCACAGATACGCAGTATTTT. This translates into CASSASGTSTDTQYF. Variable domain in full (rest from reference TRBV2 and TRBJ2-3): EPEVTQTPSHQVTQMGQEVILRCVPISNHLYFYWYRQILGQKVEFLVSFYNNEISEKSEIFDDQFSVERPDGSNFTLKIRSTKLEDSAMYFCASSASGTSTDTQYFGPGTRLTVL.

J is TRBJ1-1 and V is TRBV29-1; D gene ambiguous. The CDR3 runs 13 residues. Germline V gene sequence: CDR1 SQVTM, CDR2 ANQGSEA. The V and J ends lost 8 bases and 3 bases respectively, with 16 bases between them. The CDR3 DNA is TGCAGCACCAAGAAAACAGTTGACACTGAAGCTTTCTTT. As protein: CSTKKTVDTEAFF. Variable domain in full (rest from reference TRBV29-1 and TRBJ1-1): SAVISQKPSRDICQRGTSLTIQCQVDSQVTMMFWYRQQPGQSLTLIATANQGSEATYESGFVIDKFPISRPNLTFSTLTVSNMSPEDSSIYLCSTKKTVDTEAFFGQGTRLTVV.

The chain links TRBV7-9 to TRBJ2-3; 8 nucleotides match TRBD1. The CDR3 length is 16 residues. Germline V gene sequence: CDR1 SEHNR, CDR2 FQNEAQ (reference sequence). V was clipped by 0 bases and J by 3 bases; unmatched bases: 5. CDR3: CASSLAQGAVTDTQYF. CDR3 sequence (DNA): TGTGCCAGCAGCTTAGCTCAGGGGGCGGTGACAGATACGCAGTATTTT.

This chain links TRBV5-1 with TRBJ2-7; 8 bases map to TRBD1. This CDR3 is built from 14 residues. The trim removed 3 bases at V and 2 bases at J, leaving 4 bases unmatched. Per the germline V gene, CDR1 is SGHRS and CDR2 is YFSETQ. The CDR3 reads CASSSTGGPYEQYF. For the CDR3, the DNA is TGCGCCAGCAGCTCTACAGGGGGACCCTACGAGCAGTACTTC.

The chain uses TRBV11-2 and TRBJ2-1; D gene ambiguous. CDR1 is SGHAT, CDR2 FQNNGV, per germline. The CDR3 consists of 14 residues. The V end was cut by 1 base, the J end by 6 bases, with 10 bases between. The CDR3 coding sequence is TGTGCCAGCAGCTTAGTGGCCAGGTCCAATGAGCAGTTCTTC. Translated, it gives CASSLVARSNEQFF.

This chain joins TRBV5-6 and TRBJ1-1; TRBD1 matches 9 bases. The CDR3 runs 19 residues. V dropped 1 base and J dropped 4; count of bases not matched to a gene: 17. From germline, CDR1 is SGHDT and CDR2 YYEEEE. CDR3 bases: TGTGCCAGCAGCTTGTTCGGATCGGGACAGGGCCCTGGGGGCACTGAAGCTTTCTTT. It codes for CASSLFGSGQGPGGTEAFF.

The V call is TRBV30, the J call TRBJ1-2; tentatively, D is TRBD1 (6 bases). Germline CDR1 and CDR2: GTSNPN and SVGIG (reference sequence). The V end was cut by 2 bases, the J end by 0 bases, with 22 bases between. This CDR3 is built from 18 residues. The CDR3 spells CAWSYTGITWPTNYGYTF. CDR3 in DNA: TGTGCCTGGAGTTATACAGGGATCACCTGGCCCACTAACTATGGCTACACCTTC.

The rearrangement links TRBV6-5 to TRBJ2-1; 13 bases align to TRBD2. There are 15 residues in the CDR3. J gave up 6 bases and V 6 bases, and 5 bases lay outside the gene matches. Looked up from germline, CDR1 is MNHEY and CDR2 is SVGAGI. The chain's CDR3 is CASRRLAGGGNEQFF. The DNA of the CDR3 is TGTGCCAGCAGACGACTAGCGGGGGGTGGCAATGAGCAGTTCTTC.

V gene TRBV6-5 combines with J gene TRBJ2-1, with 8 bases that match TRBD2. Per the germline V gene, CDR1 is MNHEY and CDR2 is SVGAGI. CDR3 size: 15 residues. The trim removed 0 bases at V and 5 bases at J, leaving 3 bases unmatched. The CDR3 sequence: CASSYSGTRDNEQFF. CDR3 DNA: TGTGCCAGCAGTTACTCCGGGACTAGAGACAATGAGCAGTTCTTC.

This sequence joins TRBV4-1 and TRBJ1-5, with D possibly being TRBD1 (6 bases). The germline V gene has CDR1 MGHRA and CDR2 YSYEKL. Trimming left V 1 base short and J 4 bases short, with 20 bases between. This CDR3 is built from 18 residues. The CDR3 loop reads CASSQGGDTGILNQPQHF. In DNA form, the CDR3 reads TGCGCCAGCAGCCAAGGAGGGGACACAGGCATCTTAAATCAGCCCCAGCATTTT.

The chain employs TRBV2 and TRBJ1-2, with D perhaps TRBD1 (5 bases). Germline CDR1 and CDR2: SNHLY and FYNNEI. This CDR3 spans 11 amino acids. Trimming removed 7 bases at V and 7 bases at J, with 10 bases between. CDR3 residues: CASNGGFGYTF. As DNA, the CDR3 is TGTGCCAGCAATGGGGGGTTTGGCTACACCTTC.

CDR3 amino acids: CASSPSGDRVVFLTEAFF. In nucleotides, the CDR3 is TGTGCCAGCAGCCCCAGTGGGGACAGGGTAGTGTTCTTGACTGAAGCTTTCTTT. This chain uses TRBV7-9 with TRBJ1-1, with 9 bases matching TRBD1. The length of the CDR3 is 18 residues. With V trimmed by 5 bases and J by 5 bases, 18 bases remained unmatched. Germline CDR1 reads SEHNR; CDR2 reads FQNEAQ (reference sequence).

This clone was recorded once. J is TRBJ1-5 and V is TRBV7-8; D is ambiguous. V lost 0 bases, J lost 5 bases, and 8 bases lay in between. CDR1 is SGHVS and CDR2 is FQNEAQ in the germline V gene. CDR3 size: 14 residues. The CDR3 DNA reads as TGTGCCAGCAGCTTAGCGGAGGGATATCAGCCCCAGCATTTT. It encodes CASSLAEGYQPQHF.

This chain connects TRBV19 to TRBJ1-4; D is unclear. CDR3 size: 12 residues. V was pared by 6 bases and J by 7 bases, with 9 bases between. CDR1 LNHDA and CDR2 SQIVND come from the germline V gene (reference sequence). This chain's CDR3 is CASSPRGEKLFF. The CDR3 nucleotides are TGTGCCAGTAGCCCCCGGGGTGAAAAACTGTTTTTT.

The V gene is TRBV28, the J gene TRBJ1-3; 10 nucleotides agree with TRBD1. In germline, CDR1 is MDHEN, CDR2 SYDVKM. There are 16 residues in the CDR3. Trimming took 5 bases from V and 1 from J; bases not matched to a gene: 5. CDR3 protein: CASSLDRGPSGNTIYF. As DNA, the CDR3 is TGTGCCAGCAGTCTTGACAGGGGGCCGTCTGGAAACACCATATATTTT.

CDR3 coding DNA: TGTGCCGGACAGGGGGCTGGTCAGCCCCAGCATTTT. Residues: CAGQGAGQPQHF. This rearrangement joins TRBV28 to TRBJ1-5, with 11 bases matching TRBD1. CDR1 and CDR2 from the germline V gene are MDHEN and SYDVKM. The CDR3 spans 12 residues. V lost 11 bases, J lost 6 bases, and 3 bases stayed unmatched.

In regard to this clone: At the DNA level, this CDR3 is encoded by other sequences in the same sample as well. The chain combines TRBV18 with TRBJ2-7, with 7 bases matching TRBD1. This CDR3 has 14 residues. Per germline, CDR1 KGHSH and CDR2 LQKENI. V shed 1 base, J shed 0 bases, and the junction held 0 bases outside the gene matches. DNA for the CDR3: TGTGCCAGCTCACCACGGGACAGCTCCTACGAGCAGTACTTC. Translated, it gives CASSPRDSSYEQYF.

This clone was counted a single time. The J gene is TRBJ2-2, the V gene TRBV7-6, with 9 bases lining up with TRBD2. V trimming: 1 base; J trimming: 6 bases; junction bases outside the gene matches: 0. The CDR3 is 14 residues long. Germline V gene lookup returns CDR1 SGHVS and CDR2 FNYEAQ. The CDR3 DNA sequence: TGTGCCAGCAGCTTAGGACTAGCGGCCGGGGAGCTGTTTTTT. Its translation is CASSLGLAAGELFF.

The chain is built from TRBV9 and TRBJ2-7; perhaps TRBD2 as D (6 bases). Looked up from germline, CDR1 is SGDLS and CDR2 is YYNGEE. This CDR3 has 14 amino acids. Trimming shortened V by 2 bases and J by 2 bases, and 11 bases separated the two germline ends. The CDR3 coding sequence is TGTGCCAGCAGCGTGTTAGCGGACGCCTACGAGCAGTACTTC. Protein: CASSVLADAYEQYF.

V and J are TRBV6-5 and TRBJ1-6; the match to TRBD1 covers 7 bases. J gave up 10 bases and V 0 bases, and 6 bases lay outside the gene matches. Germline CDR1 is MNHEY and CDR2 is SVGAGI. This CDR3 comprises 15 residues. The chain's CDR3 is CASSYSGTAYSPLHF. In DNA form, the CDR3 reads TGTGCCAGCAGTTACTCGGGGACAGCCTACTCACCCCTCCACTTT.

The chain has TRBV6-6 and TRBJ2-1; 7 bases map to TRBD1. From germline, CDR1 is MNHNY and CDR2 SVGAGI (reference sequence). V gave up 8 bases and J gave up 1 base; unmatched junction bases: 11. The CDR3 loop spans 16 amino acids. CDR3 in DNA: TGTGCCAGCTGCCCAGGGGGTGGTGTGTCCTACAATGAGCAGTTCTTC. Amino acids: CASCPGGGVSYNEQFF.

V usage is TRBV2 and J usage is TRBJ1-1; no reliable D call. Germline CDR1 SNHLY, CDR2 FYNNEI. The V end was cut by 0 bases, the J end by 0 bases, with 11 bases between. The CDR3 sequence is 16 residues long. The CDR3 sequence: CASSEAHGRMNTEAFF. CDR3 in DNA: TGTGCCAGCAGTGAAGCGCATGGCAGAATGAACACTGAAGCTTTCTTT.

This clone turned up a few times. In DNA, the CDR3 is TGCAGCGTCCTTGAAAGACCGGGACAGGGAAACTCCTACGAGCAGTACTTC. As protein: CSVLERPGQGNSYEQYF. V usage is TRBV29-1 and J usage is TRBJ2-7; 9 nucleotides line up with TRBD1. The CDR3 has 17 residues. Trimming took 6 bases from V and 0 from J; bases not matched to a gene: 15. Germline V CDR1 and CDR2: SQVTM, ANQGSEA.

The chain employs TRBV7-3 and TRBJ2-5; TRBD2 aligns across 8 bases. The J segment lost 5 bases and the V segment lost 5 bases, leaving 4 bases of the junction unmatched. Germline values: CDR1 SGHTA, CDR2 FQGTGA. The CDR3 loop spans 13 amino acids. In DNA form, the CDR3 reads TGTGCCAGCAGCCCCGGGGGGGTGGAGACCCAGTACTTC. It codes for CASSPGGVETQYF.

The chain is built from TRBV5-1 and TRBJ1-1; 9 nucleotides agree with TRBD1. The J segment lost 2 bases and the V segment lost 0 bases, leaving 2 bases of the junction unmatched. This CDR3 contains 15 residues. Germline CDR1 and CDR2: SGHRS and YFSETQ. This CDR3 reads CASSLETGGNTEAFF. The CDR3 DNA reads TGCGCCAGCAGCTTGGAAACAGGGGGCAACACTGAAGCTTTCTTT.

The chain uses TRBV9 and TRBJ1-4; the D gene is possibly TRBD1 (5 bases). V shed 0 bases and J shed 6 bases, with 12 bases lying between them. CDR3 length: 15 amino acids. The germline V gene encodes CDR1 SGDLS and CDR2 YYNGEE. CDR3 in DNA: TGTGCCAGCAGCGTAGGATCCCAGGGCTATGAAAAACTGTTTTTT. It encodes CASSVGSQGYEKLFF.

This chain uses TRBV30 with TRBJ2-5, with D possibly being TRBD1 (6 bases). The J call may be mistaken, given a closer DNA end match to TRBJ2-7. The CDR3 length is 14 residues. CDR1 and CDR2 from the germline V gene are GTSNPN and SVGIG (reference sequence). The CDR3 nucleotides read TGTGCCTGGCATTGGGGGCTCGCGGACAGCGAGCAGTACTTC. Translating it yields CAWHWGLADSEQYF.

The chain links TRBV11-1 to TRBJ1-1; the D gene is possibly TRBD1 (5 bases). Germline lookup yields CDR1 SGHAT and CDR2 FQDESV (reference sequence). Trimming left V 4 bases short and J 1 base short, with 10 bases between. The CDR3 covers 14 residues. CDR3 nucleotide sequence: TGTGCCAGCAGCTCAGGACACCAGAACACTGAAGCTTTCTTT. Amino acid sequence: CASSSGHQNTEAFF. The entire variable domain, with the rest obtained from reference TRBV11-1 and TRBJ1-1, is as follows: EAEVAQSPRYKITEKSQAVAFWCDPISGHATLYWYRQILGQGPELLVQFQDESVVDDSQLPKDRFSAERLKGVDSTLKIQPAELGDSAMYLCASSSGHQNTEAFFGQGTRLTVV.